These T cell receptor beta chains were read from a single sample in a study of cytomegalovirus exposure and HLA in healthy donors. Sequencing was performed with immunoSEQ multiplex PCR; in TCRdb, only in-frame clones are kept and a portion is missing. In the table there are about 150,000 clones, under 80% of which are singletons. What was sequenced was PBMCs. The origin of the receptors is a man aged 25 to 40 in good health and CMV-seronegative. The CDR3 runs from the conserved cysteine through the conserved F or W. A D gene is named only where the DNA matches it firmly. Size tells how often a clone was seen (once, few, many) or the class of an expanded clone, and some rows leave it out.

cdr3_aa: CASGRDRDHEQYF; cdr3_nt: TGTGCCAGCGGTAGGGACAGGGACCACGAGCAGTACTTC; v_call: TRBV2; j_call: TRBJ2-7; clone_size: -; d_call: TRBD1
cdr3_aa: CATSRAGLAGEQYF; cdr3_nt: TGTGCCACCAGCAGAGCGGGACTAGCGGGCGAGCAGTACTTC; v_call: TRBV15; j_call: TRBJ2-7; clone_size: -; d_call: TRBD2
cdr3_aa: CASSQGSQVDQPQHF; cdr3_nt: TGTGCCAGCAGCCAAGGCTCGCAGGTCGATCAGCCCCAGCATTTT; v_call: TRBV14; j_call: TRBJ1-5; clone_size: few; d_call: -
cdr3_aa: CASSYTGNLAYEQYF; cdr3_nt: TGTGCCAGCAGTTACACAGGGAATTTGGCCTACGAGCAGTACTTC; v_call: TRBV6-5; j_call: TRBJ2-7; clone_size: -; d_call: -
cdr3_aa: CASSPGAAGNTIYF; cdr3_nt: TGTGCCAGCAGCCCAGGGGCGGCGGGAAACACCATATATTTT; v_call: TRBV7-6; j_call: TRBJ1-3; clone_size: once; d_call: -
cdr3_aa: CASSGSGSMNTEAFF; cdr3_nt: TGTGCCAGCAGCGGATCGGGTTCAATGAACACTGAAGCTTTCTTT; v_call: TRBV7-9; j_call: TRBJ1-1; clone_size: few; d_call: -
cdr3_aa: CASQLQGIAEAFF; cdr3_nt: TGTGCCAGCCAGTTACAGGGAATAGCTGAAGCTTTCTTT; v_call: TRBV6-6; j_call: TRBJ1-1; clone_size: -; d_call: -
cdr3_aa: CASSLPQGTGANVLTF; cdr3_nt: TGTGCCAGCAGTTTACCACAGGGGACTGGGGCCAACGTCCTGACTTTC; v_call: TRBV28; j_call: TRBJ2-6; clone_size: -; d_call: TRBD1
cdr3_aa: CASSLIGVRGYTF; cdr3_nt: TGTGCCAGCAGTTTAATCGGGGTTAGAGGCTACACCTTC; v_call: TRBV28; j_call: TRBJ1-2; clone_size: once; d_call: -
cdr3_aa: CASSSRSPEQYF; cdr3_nt: TGTGCCAGCAGCTCGAGGTCCCCCGAGCAGTACTTC; v_call: TRBV7-8; j_call: TRBJ2-7; clone_size: -; d_call: -
cdr3_aa: CSALGVEMPYF; cdr3_nt: TGCAGTGCTTTGGGAGTTGAGATGCCGTATTTT; v_call: TRBV20-1; j_call: TRBJ2-3; clone_size: -; d_call: -
cdr3_aa: CSVGQGNTEAFF; cdr3_nt: TGCAGCGTTGGACAGGGGAACACTGAAGCTTTCTTT; v_call: TRBV29-1; j_call: TRBJ1-1; clone_size: -; d_call: TRBD1
cdr3_aa: CASTAEGPHTEAFF; cdr3_nt: TGTGCCAGTACCGCGGAGGGCCCCCACACTGAAGCTTTCTTT; v_call: TRBV19; j_call: TRBJ1-1; clone_size: -; d_call: -
cdr3_aa: CASGATDEKLFF; cdr3_nt: TGTGCCAGCGGGGCAACGGATGAAAAACTGTTTTTT; v_call: TRBV2; j_call: TRBJ1-4; clone_size: -; d_call: -
cdr3_aa: CATSRGTSGLRTQYF; cdr3_nt: TGTGCCACCAGCAGGGGTACTAGCGGCCTGAGGACCCAGTACTTC; v_call: TRBV15; j_call: TRBJ2-5; clone_size: -; d_call: TRBD2
cdr3_aa: CASSTGGSNNYGYTF; cdr3_nt: TGTGCCAGCAGCACAGGGGGCTCAAATAACTATGGCTACACCTTC; v_call: TRBV6-5; j_call: TRBJ1-2; clone_size: -; d_call: TRBD1
cdr3_aa: CASSIEQGNQPQHF; cdr3_nt: TGTGCCAGTAGTATAGAACAGGGTAATCAGCCCCAGCATTTT; v_call: TRBV19; j_call: TRBJ1-5; clone_size: -; d_call: -
cdr3_aa: CASSTGQGRFRETQYF; cdr3_nt: TGTGCCAGCAGCACGGGACAGGGAAGGTTTCGAGAGACCCAGTACTTC; v_call: TRBV5-8; j_call: TRBJ2-5; clone_size: -; d_call: TRBD1
cdr3_aa: CASSLDRASYNEQFF; cdr3_nt: TGTGCCAGCAGCTTAGACAGGGCCTCCTACAATGAGCAGTTCTTC; v_call: TRBV7-9; j_call: TRBJ2-1; clone_size: -; d_call: -
cdr3_aa: CASSLEAGSPLHF; cdr3_nt: TGCGCCAGCAGCTTGGAGGCGGGTTCACCCCTCCACTTT; v_call: TRBV5-1; j_call: TRBJ1-6; clone_size: -; d_call: -
cdr3_aa: CASSSRWTATDTQYF; cdr3_nt: TGTGCCAGCAGCTCAAGATGGACAGCCACAGATACGCAGTATTTT; v_call: TRBV7-9; j_call: TRBJ2-3; clone_size: -; d_call: -
cdr3_aa: CASSPTGYMADTQYF; cdr3_nt: TGCGCCAGCAGCCCAACAGGTTATATGGCAGATACGCAGTATTTT; v_call: TRBV5-1; j_call: TRBJ2-3; clone_size: -; d_call: -
cdr3_aa: CASAYAGVNQPQHF; cdr3_nt: TGTGCCAGTGCCTATGCAGGGGTCAATCAGCCCCAGCATTTT; v_call: TRBV19; j_call: TRBJ1-5; clone_size: few; d_call: -
cdr3_aa: CASSTHPYNEQFF; cdr3_nt: TGTGCCAGTAGTACCCATCCCTACAATGAGCAGTTCTTC; v_call: TRBV19; j_call: TRBJ2-1; clone_size: -; d_call: -
cdr3_aa: CASSSTSGGALNEQFF; cdr3_nt: TGTGCCAGCAGCTCAACTAGCGGGGGGGCCCTTAATGAGCAGTTCTTC; v_call: TRBV7-6; j_call: TRBJ2-1; clone_size: -; d_call: TRBD2
cdr3_aa: CASSLGAGGDNEQFF; cdr3_nt: TGTGCCAGCAGTTTAGGTGCGGGGGGGGACAATGAGCAGTTCTTC; v_call: TRBV27; j_call: TRBJ2-1; clone_size: -; d_call: TRBD2
cdr3_aa: CASSVGTGELFF; cdr3_nt: TGTGCCAGCAGTGTCGGCACCGGGGAGCTGTTTTTT; v_call: TRBV2; j_call: TRBJ2-2; clone_size: once; d_call: -
cdr3_aa: CASRTSGGETQYF; cdr3_nt: TGTGCCAGCAGGACTAGCGGGGGGGAGACCCAGTACTTC; v_call: TRBV6-1; j_call: TRBJ2-5; clone_size: few; d_call: TRBD2
cdr3_aa: CASNRQLDQPQHF; cdr3_nt: TGTGCCAGCAATCGACAGTTGGATCAGCCCCAGCATTTT; v_call: TRBV6-1; j_call: TRBJ1-5; clone_size: -; d_call: -
cdr3_aa: CASSGTEETQYF; cdr3_nt: TGTGCCAGCAGTGGGACAGAAGAGACCCAGTACTTC; v_call: TRBV6-6; j_call: TRBJ2-5; clone_size: -; d_call: TRBD1
cdr3_aa: CASSNGLAGTQETQYF; cdr3_nt: TGTGCCAGTAGTAACGGACTAGCGGGGACACAAGAGACCCAGTACTTC; v_call: TRBV19; j_call: TRBJ2-5; clone_size: -; d_call: TRBD2
cdr3_aa: CATSRATGAQETQYF; cdr3_nt: TGTGCCACCAGCAGGGCGACAGGGGCGCAAGAGACCCAGTACTTC; v_call: TRBV15; j_call: TRBJ2-5; clone_size: -; d_call: TRBD1
cdr3_aa: CASSQEVLANTEAFF; cdr3_nt: TGCGCCAGCAGCCAAGAAGTACTAGCGAACACTGAAGCTTTCTTT; v_call: TRBV4-3; j_call: TRBJ1-1; clone_size: few; d_call: -
cdr3_aa: CASSLSGLAGYNEQFF; cdr3_nt: TGCGCCAGCAGCCTCTCGGGACTAGCGGGATACAATGAGCAGTTCTTC; v_call: TRBV4-1; j_call: TRBJ2-1; clone_size: -; d_call: TRBD2
cdr3_aa: CASSLAGQGNAEAFF; cdr3_nt: TGTGCCAGCAGCTTGGCGGGACAGGGGAACGCCGAAGCTTTCTTT; v_call: TRBV5-8; j_call: TRBJ1-1; clone_size: -; d_call: TRBD1
cdr3_aa: CASSLGQNEKLFF; cdr3_nt: TGTGCCAGCAGTTTAGGGCAGAATGAAAAACTGTTTTTT; v_call: TRBV28; j_call: TRBJ1-4; clone_size: few; d_call: -
cdr3_aa: CASSKGKGRTDTQYF; cdr3_nt: TGTGCCAGCAGCAAAGGTAAGGGGCGCACAGATACGCAGTATTTT; v_call: TRBV21-1; j_call: TRBJ2-3; clone_size: once; d_call: -
cdr3_aa: CASSLGRVLNTEAFF; cdr3_nt: TGTGCCAGCAGTTTGGGCAGGGTTTTGAACACTGAAGCTTTCTTT; v_call: TRBV28; j_call: TRBJ1-1; clone_size: -; d_call: -
cdr3_aa: CASSRGVTGELFF; cdr3_nt: TGTGCCAGTTCCCGAGGAGTCACCGGGGAGCTGTTTTTT; v_call: TRBV19; j_call: TRBJ2-2; clone_size: -; d_call: -
cdr3_aa: CASSERQYSNQPQHF; cdr3_nt: TGTGCCAGCAGTGAAAGACAGTATAGCAATCAGCCCCAGCATTTT; v_call: TRBV6-1; j_call: TRBJ1-5; clone_size: -; d_call: -
cdr3_aa: CASSGPTENTEAFF; cdr3_nt: TGTGCCAGCAGTGGGCCGACCGAGAACACTGAAGCTTTCTTT; v_call: TRBV6-6; j_call: TRBJ1-1; clone_size: -; d_call: -
cdr3_aa: CASSQTGGTGFEKLFF; cdr3_nt: TGTGCCAGCAGCCAAACAGGCGGGACAGGGTTTGAAAAACTGTTTTTT; v_call: TRBV7-9; j_call: TRBJ1-4; clone_size: -; d_call: TRBD1
cdr3_aa: CASSLEDRVWNEQYF; cdr3_nt: TGCGCCAGCAGCTTGGAAGACAGGGTCTGGAACGAGCAGTACTTC; v_call: TRBV5-1; j_call: TRBJ2-7; clone_size: -; d_call: TRBD1
cdr3_aa: CASSELAGVGYEQYF; cdr3_nt: TGTGCCAGCAGCGAACTAGCGGGGGTTGGATACGAGCAGTACTTC; v_call: TRBV6-1; j_call: TRBJ2-7; clone_size: -; d_call: TRBD2
cdr3_aa: CASSDLTGEPQHF; cdr3_nt: TGCGCCAGCAGTGACCTTACAGGGGAGCCCCAGCATTTT; v_call: TRBV10-2; j_call: TRBJ1-5; clone_size: few; d_call: TRBD1
cdr3_aa: CASRGQGWVYGYTF; cdr3_nt: TGTGCCAGCAGGGGACAGGGGTGGGTCTATGGCTACACCTTC; v_call: TRBV2; j_call: TRBJ1-2; clone_size: -; d_call: TRBD1
cdr3_aa: CVRSPHSHPKKSEQFF; cdr3_nt: TGTGTCAGAAGCCCACATAGCCACCCGAAAAAAAGTGAGCAGTTCTTC; v_call: TRBV7-5; j_call: TRBJ2-1; clone_size: -; d_call: -
cdr3_aa: CASSHLPGEQFF; cdr3_nt: TGTGCCAGCAGCCATTTACCGGGTGAGCAGTTCTTC; v_call: TRBV14; j_call: TRBJ2-1; clone_size: -; d_call: -
cdr3_aa: CASSYDTSYEQYF; cdr3_nt: TGTGCCAGCAGTTACGACACCTCCTACGAGCAGTACTTC; v_call: TRBV6-6; j_call: TRBJ2-7; clone_size: -; d_call: -
cdr3_aa: CASSLKQGAPRMETQYF; cdr3_nt: TGTGCCAGCAGTTTAAAGCAGGGGGCACCTCGCATGGAGACCCAGTACTTC; v_call: TRBV27; j_call: TRBJ2-5; clone_size: -; d_call: TRBD1
cdr3_aa: CASSPGQEGDTQYF; cdr3_nt: TGTGCCAGCAGTCCCGGACAGGAGGGCGATACGCAGTATTTT; v_call: TRBV6-4; j_call: TRBJ2-3; clone_size: -; d_call: -
cdr3_aa: CASSRGGQGKAEAFF; cdr3_nt: TGCGCCAGCAGCCGGGGGGGACAGGGGAAGGCTGAAGCTTTCTTT; v_call: TRBV4-1; j_call: TRBJ1-1; clone_size: -; d_call: TRBD1
cdr3_aa: CATSRPEGAGEKLFF; cdr3_nt: TGTGCCACCAGCAGACCGGAGGGGGCTGGTGAAAAACTGTTTTTT; v_call: TRBV15; j_call: TRBJ1-4; clone_size: -; d_call: TRBD1